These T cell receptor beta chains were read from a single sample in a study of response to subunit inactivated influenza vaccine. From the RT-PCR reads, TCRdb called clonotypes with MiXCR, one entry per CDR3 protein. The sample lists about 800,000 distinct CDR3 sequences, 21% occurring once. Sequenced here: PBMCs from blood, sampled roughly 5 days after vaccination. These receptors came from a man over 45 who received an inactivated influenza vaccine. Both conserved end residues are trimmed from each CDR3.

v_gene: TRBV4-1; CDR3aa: ASSQEVLAYNEQF
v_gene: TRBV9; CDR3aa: ASSPTWGRDTGELF
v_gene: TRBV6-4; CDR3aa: ASSDQPGLDTDTQY
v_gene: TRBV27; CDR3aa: ASSSGQDSSYEQY
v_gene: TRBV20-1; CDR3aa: SARPLDSGSLWNEQF
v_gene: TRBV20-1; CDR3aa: SASGVAATNEKLF
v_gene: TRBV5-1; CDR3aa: ASSTTGTGGNEQF
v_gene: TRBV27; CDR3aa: APGGPGTLNTGELF
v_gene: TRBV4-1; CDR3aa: ASSLHAAPPKLVAKNIQY
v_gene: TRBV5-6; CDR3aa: ASSPRDRRWTEAF
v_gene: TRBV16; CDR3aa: ASSQSLEQF
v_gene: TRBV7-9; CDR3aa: ASSLGNPSYNEQF
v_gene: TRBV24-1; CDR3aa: ATSDFGGVSYEQY
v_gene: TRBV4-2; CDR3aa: ASSLGQGPQETQY
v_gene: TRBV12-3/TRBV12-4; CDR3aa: ASSSDRAGGGTQY
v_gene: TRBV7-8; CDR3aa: ASSATGGEQY
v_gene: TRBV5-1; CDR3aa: ASSPGQGWNGELF
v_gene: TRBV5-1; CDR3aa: ASSLVGSANTEAF
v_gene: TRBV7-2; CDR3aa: ASSSTNNQPQH
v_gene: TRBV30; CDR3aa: AWSAGKWYEQY
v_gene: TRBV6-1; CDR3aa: ASSRGTSGFNYEQY
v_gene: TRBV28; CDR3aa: ASSLSSVDYEQY
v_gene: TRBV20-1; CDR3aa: SARDFPASSTDTQY
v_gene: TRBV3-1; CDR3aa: ASSFGLAGVLEQY
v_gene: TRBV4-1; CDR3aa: ASSQAGGSDEQF
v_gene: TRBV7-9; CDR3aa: ASSELAGPSYNEQF
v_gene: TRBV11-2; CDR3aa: ASSLEGGRHLRAGELF
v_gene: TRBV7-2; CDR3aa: ASSYLQRYEQY
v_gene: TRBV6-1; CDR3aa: ASMKLREGEQF
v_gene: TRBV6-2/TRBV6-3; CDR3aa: ASSYSTSPGTLYEQY
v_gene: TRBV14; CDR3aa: ASSPRELSMNTEAF
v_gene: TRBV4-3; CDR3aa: ASSHATSEIYEQY
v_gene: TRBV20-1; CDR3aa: SASGTLSSYEQY